The 19 T cell receptor beta chains below were found in one sample sequenced in a study of T cell responses to AZD1222 COVID-19 vaccine. Sequencing used immunoSEQ multiplex PCR; TCRdb keeps in-frame clones, though not all of them. The repertoire consists of 40,000 to 60,000 clones, with about 90% occurring once and the leading ten covering around 1.1%. The sequencing used peripheral blood, collected 28 days after the second AZD1222 dose. The receptors were sampled from an adult who received the AZD1222 COVID-19 vaccine.

This chain uses TRBV2 with TRBJ2-5; D gene uncertain. Germline V gives CDR1 SNHLY, CDR2 FYNNEI. This CDR3 is 11 amino acids long. V shed 8 bases and J shed 4 bases, with 8 bases lying between them. This chain's CDR3 is CASEPRETQYF. CDR3 DNA: TGTGCCAGCGAACCGAGAGAGACCCAGTACTTC.

The chain is built from TRBV5-1 and TRBJ2-3; the D gene is possibly TRBD1 (6 bases). This CDR3 is built from 12 residues. V dropped 5 bases and J dropped 4 bases, with 8 bases sitting between them. CDR1 SGHRS and CDR2 YFSETQ come from the germline V gene. This chain's CDR3 is CASRPGADTQYF. As DNA, the CDR3 is TGCGCCAGCAGGCCAGGGGCAGATACGCAGTATTTT. Looking up the rest from reference TRBV5-1 and TRBJ2-3 gives the full variable domain: KAGVTQTPRYLIKTRGQQVTLSCSPISGHRSVSWYQQTPGQGLQFLFEYFSETQRNKGNFPGRFSGRQFSNSRSEMNVSTLELGDSALYLCASRPGADTQYFGPGTRLTVL.

V usage is TRBV27 and J usage is TRBJ1-1, with D possibly being TRBD1 (6 bases). Germline loops: CDR1 MNHEY, CDR2 SMNVEV (reference sequence). Trimming cost V 5 bases and J 2 bases, with 9 bases left between them. CDR3 size: 13 residues. CDR3 protein: CASSQQGNTEAFF. CDR3 nucleotide sequence: TGTGCCAGCAGTCAACAGGGAAACACTGAAGCTTTCTTT.

The chain has TRBV11-2 and TRBJ1-1, with D hard to call. This CDR3 has 12 residues. Looked up from germline, CDR1 is SGHAT and CDR2 is FQNNGV. With 5 bases removed from V and 4 bases from J, the gap between germline ends came to 8 bases. CDR3 protein: CASSTRSTEAFF. The CDR3 DNA is TGTGCCAGCAGCACAAGGAGCACTGAAGCTTTCTTT.

The chain is built from TRBV4-1 and TRBJ2-7; D uncertain. CDR1 and CDR2 (germline): MGHRA, YSYEKL. There are 18 residues in the CDR3. Deletions cut 0 bases from V and 4 bases from J, with 22 bases between. The CDR3, as DNA: TGCGCCAGCAGCCAAGAATCCGGAAATCGGAAGGTTCATTACGAGCAGTACTTC. This gives the protein CASSQESGNRKVHYEQYF.

This sequence joins TRBV28 and TRBJ2-7; D may be TRBD2 (6 bases). V was cut by 3 bases and J by 6 bases, with 18 bases left in between. Germline V CDR1 and CDR2: MDHEN, SYDVKM. CDR3 size: 15 residues. CDR3 protein: CASSFPGRKAGEQYF. For the CDR3, the DNA is TGTGCCAGCAGTTTCCCAGGGAGGAAGGCGGGCGAGCAGTACTTC.

The chain couples TRBV10-3 to TRBJ2-7, with 9 bases lining up with TRBD2. V lost 10 bases and J lost 3; bases outside the gene matches: 7. The CDR3 runs 13 residues. In germline, CDR1 is ENHRY, CDR2 SYGVKD. This CDR3 is CATGTSSHYEQYF. Here the CDR3 DNA reads TGTGCCACCGGGACTAGCAGTCACTACGAGCAGTACTTC.

J is TRBJ2-7 and V is TRBV5-1; 11 positions match TRBD1. Germline CDR1 reads SGHRS; CDR2 reads YFSETQ. The CDR3 extends over 14 amino acids. The trim removed 5 bases at V and 3 bases at J, leaving 4 bases unmatched. CDR3 region: CASSPGTGGYEQYF. The CDR3 nucleotides read TGCGCCAGCAGTCCCGGGACAGGGGGCTACGAGCAGTACTTC.

The rearrangement uses TRBV12-5 and TRBJ2-4, with 10 bases fitting TRBD2. Trimming at V came to 6 bases and at J to 2 bases, leaving 7 bases not matched to a gene. Germline values: CDR1 LGHNT, CDR2 FRNRAP. The CDR3 has 16 residues. CDR3 loop: CASGSSGRTSKNIQYF. CDR3 nucleotides: TGTGCTAGTGGAAGTAGCGGGAGGACCTCCAAAAACATTCAGTACTTC.

This chain links TRBV28 with TRBJ2-7; D is undetermined. The ends were cut back, 2 bases at V and 6 bases at J, with 14 bases in the middle. CDR1 and CDR2 (germline): MDHEN, SYDVKM. CDR3 length: 14 amino acids. The CDR3 coding sequence is TGTGCCAGCAGTTTAACAGCAGGAAGCACCGAGCAGTACTTC. Translating gives CASSLTAGSTEQYF.

The rearrangement uses TRBV9 and TRBJ2-1; D unclear. Per germline, CDR1 SGDLS and CDR2 YYNGEE. V lost 0 bases, J lost 0 bases, and 7 bases lay in between. The CDR3 length is 15 residues. The CDR3 DNA reads TGTGCCAGCAGCGTAGCTTTGGACTCCTACAATGAGCAGTTCTTC. It translates to CASSVALDSYNEQFF. The full variable domain, completed using reference TRBV9 and TRBJ2-1, is DSGVTQTPKHLITATGQRVTLRCSPRSGDLSVYWYQQSLDQGLQFLIQYYNGEERAKGNILERFSAQQFPDLHSELNLSSLELGDSALYFCASSVALDSYNEQFFGPGTRLTVL.

This sequence joins TRBV7-8 and TRBJ2-7; 11 bases line up with TRBD2. The CDR3 runs to 15 residues. Germline V gene lookup returns CDR1 SGHVS and CDR2 FQNEAQ. Trimming cost V 4 bases and J 5 bases; bases outside gene matches: 7. The CDR3: CASSSPSGRRNEQYF. For the CDR3, the DNA is TGTGCCAGCAGCTCCCCTAGCGGGAGGAGGAACGAGCAGTACTTC.

The chain employs TRBV28 and TRBJ1-5, with a tentative D call TRBD1 (5 bases). The length of the CDR3 is 14 residues. Germline V CDR1 and CDR2: MDHEN, SYDVKM. Trimming stripped 2 bases from V and 2 bases from J, with 7 bases between. The chain's CDR3 is CASSLGGGNQPQHF. CDR3 DNA sequence: TGTGCCAGCAGTTTAGGGGGGGGCAATCAGCCCCAGCATTTT.

This clone was detected only a few times. The V call is TRBV3-1 (or the pseudogene TRBV3-2), the J call TRBJ2-7, with D perhaps assigned TRBD1 or TRBD2 (5 bases each). Trimming took off 5 bases at V and 0 bases at J, with 14 bases between the two ends. CDR1 LGHDT and CDR2 YNNKEL come from the germline V gene (reference sequence). There are 15 residues in the CDR3. CDR3 in amino acids: CASSARDVSSYEQYF. CDR3 nucleotide sequence: TGTGCCAGCAGCGCTCGGGACGTAAGCTCCTACGAGCAGTACTTC.

The chain employs TRBV12-3 or TRBV12-4 and TRBJ2-7; D tentatively reads TRBD1 or TRBD2 (5 bases each). CDR3 length: 11 residues. V lost 6 bases and J lost 11, with 14 bases in between. The CDR3 loop reads CASSLGTPKYF. The CDR3 DNA is TGTGCCAGCAGCCTCGGGACGCCGAAGTACTTC.

The chain has TRBV10-3 and TRBJ2-3; 8 nucleotides line up with TRBD2. The V gene's germline CDR1 is ENHRY and CDR2 SYGVKD. The CDR3 extends over 15 amino acids. J lost 2 bases, V lost 2 bases, and 3 bases had no gene match. CDR3 DNA: TGTGCCATCAGTGAGCGGCGGGGGGCCACAGATACGCAGTATTTT. Amino acids: CAISERRGATDTQYF.

The CDR3 region is CNVGGISPLHF. The CDR3 bases are TGCAATGTCGGGGGAATTTCACCCCTCCACTTT. This sequence joins TRBV20-1 and TRBJ1-6; TRBD1 might be the D (5 bases). The CDR3 contains 11 residues. Germline CDR1 is DFQATT and CDR2 is SNEGSKA (reference sequence).

V and J are TRBV7-9 and TRBJ2-6; TRBD1 agrees at 9 bases. CDR1 is SEHNR and CDR2 is FQNEAQ in the germline V gene (reference sequence). V shed 6 bases, J shed 0 bases, and the junction held 9 bases outside the gene matches. This CDR3 has 18 amino acids. This CDR3 is CASSRTGVLLSGANVLTF. CDR3 sequence (DNA): TGTGCCAGCAGTAGGACAGGGGTCCTCCTCTCTGGGGCCAACGTCCTGACTTTC.

The chain combines TRBV28 with TRBJ1-5, with 11 bases lining up with TRBD1. This CDR3 has 18 amino acids. In germline, CDR1 is MDHEN, CDR2 SYDVKM. V lost 5 bases and J lost 0; bases outside the gene matches: 9. CDR3 residues: CASSGGGQGALSNQPQHF. The CDR3 DNA reads as TGTGCCAGCAGTGGTGGAGGACAGGGGGCGCTTAGCAATCAGCCCCAGCATTTT.